This entry lists 25 T cell receptor beta chains sequenced from one sample in a study of glioma-infiltrating T cells after dendritic cell vaccination. Some clones are missing from TCRdb's copy, which holds only in-frame ones; the method was immunoSEQ multiplex PCR. The table has about 92,000 clones, under 90% seen once. The specimen comprised blood, sampled before dendritic cell vaccination. All receptors come from a human donor with glioblastoma.

The chain carries TRBV5-1 and TRBJ2-3; 13 positions match TRBD2. The CDR3 sequence is 15 residues long. V lost 3 bases and J lost 8; bases outside the gene matches: 6. CDR1 and CDR2 from the germline V gene are SGHRS and YFSETQ. The CDR3 is CASSYGLAGVGTQYF. CDR3 bases: TGCGCCAGCAGCTACGGACTAGCGGGAGTCGGTACGCAGTATTTT.

The CDR3 DNA follows: TGTGCCAGCAGCCCGGGACCGGGGGGGGAGCCCCAGCATTTT. It specifies CASSPGPGGEPQHF. The rearrangement joins TRBV13 to TRBJ1-5, with D possibly TRBD1 on 5 matching bases. This CDR3 is built from 14 residues. CDR1 is PRHDT, CDR2 FYEKMQ, per germline (reference sequence). Trimming took off 5 bases at V and 8 bases at J, with 16 bases between the two ends.

The chain is built from TRBV5-1 and TRBJ2-1; 7 nucleotides match TRBD1. V lost 0 bases and J lost 4; bases outside the gene matches: 1. Germline V CDR1 and CDR2: SGHRS, YFSETQ. This CDR3 is 14 amino acids long. CDR3 bases: TGCGCCAGCAGCTTGGGACAGGGTTACAATGAGCAGTTCTTC. It codes for CASSLGQGYNEQFF.

This chain joins TRBV29-1 and TRBJ2-2, with TRBD1 matching 9 bases. Germline loops: CDR1 SQVTM, CDR2 ANQGSEA. V shed 4 bases and J 2 bases; nucleotides not matched to a gene: 8. CDR3 length equals 16 residues. The CDR3, as DNA: TGCAGCGTTGCGGACAGGGGATTACTTAACACCGGGGAGCTGTTTTTT. Its protein is CSVADRGLLNTGELFF.

Here the CDR3 DNA reads TGTGCCAGCAGGGGGCGGGGGGGCCCCTACGAGCAGTACTTC. This translates into CASRGRGGPYEQYF. This chain links TRBV13 with TRBJ2-7; 9 bases line up with TRBD2. Germline CDR1 PRHDT, CDR2 FYEKMQ (reference sequence). J lost 2 bases, V lost 6 bases, and 5 bases had no gene match. The CDR3 runs 14 residues.

The V gene is TRBV6-5, the J gene TRBJ1-2, with D perhaps matching TRBD1 (5 bases). Germline assignment: CDR1 MNHEY and CDR2 SVGAGI. The CDR3 extends over 16 amino acids. With 0 bases removed from V and 7 bases from J, the gap between germline ends came to 18 bases. Here the CDR3 DNA reads TGTGCCAGCAGTTACTCGAAGGGTAGGGGTTTTCCTGGCTACACCTTC. It yields the protein CASSYSKGRGFPGYTF.

The V call is TRBV20-1, the J call TRBJ2-1, with 10 bases that match TRBD2. Germline V gives CDR1 DFQATT, CDR2 SNEGSKA (reference sequence). Trimming at V came to 4 bases and at J to 14 bases, leaving 5 bases not matched to a gene. This CDR3 spans 11 amino acids. Here the CDR3 reads CSATFSGRKFF. The CDR3 nucleotides read TGCAGTGCTACCTTTAGCGGGAGGAAGTTCTTC.

V is TRBV29-1 and J is TRBJ2-5, with TRBD1 matching over 7 bases. The last part of the DNA fits TRBJ2-7 better; the J call may be wrong. CDR1 and CDR2 (germline): SQVTM, ANQGSEA. This CDR3 is built from 13 residues. For the CDR3, the DNA is TGCAGCGTCCCGACAGGGATCTTGAACGAGCAGTACTTC. This encodes CSVPTGILNEQYF.

The J gene is TRBJ2-1, the V gene TRBV5-1; 14 bases are a match to TRBD2. J lost 9 bases, V lost 3 bases, and 5 bases had no gene match. This CDR3 spans 15 amino acids. The germline CDR1 and CDR2 sequences are SGHRS and YFSETQ. The CDR3 nucleotides are TGCGCCAGCAGCTCCGTGACTAGCGGGGGGGGTGAGCAGTTCTTC. This gives the protein CASSSVTSGGGEQFF.

The chain carries TRBV6-5 and TRBJ2-7; tentatively, D is TRBD1 (6 bases). Trimming stripped 1 base from V and 0 bases from J, with 7 bases between. The CDR3 is made up of 14 amino acids. In germline, CDR1 is MNHEY, CDR2 SVGAGI. The DNA for the CDR3 is TGTGCCAGCAGTTACTTGACAGGCTCCTACGAGCAGTACTTC. Translating it yields CASSYLTGSYEQYF.

J is TRBJ1-1 and V is TRBV5-8; D unresolved. Germline assignment: CDR1 SGHTS and CDR2 YDEGEE. The CDR3 contains 15 residues. V was shortened by 2 bases and J by 0 bases, with 11 bases between the two germline ends. In nucleotides, the CDR3 is TGTGCCAGCAGCTTACGAAATAGCATGAACACTGAAGCTTTCTTT. It translates to CASSLRNSMNTEAFF.

The rearrangement links TRBV28 to TRBJ1-5; 8 nucleotides align to TRBD1. Germline assignment: CDR1 MDHEN and CDR2 SYDVKM. With 7 bases clipped from V and 7 bases from J, the junction kept 9 bases outside the gene matches. The CDR3 runs 14 residues. CDR3 loop: CASTAPGGAQPQHF. The CDR3, as DNA: TGTGCCAGCACCGCCCCAGGGGGCGCGCAGCCCCAGCATTTT.

This rearrangement joins TRBV5-1 to TRBJ2-5; 7 positions match TRBD1. The CDR3 extends over 14 amino acids. V gave up 4 bases and J gave up 5 bases; unmatched junction bases: 8. Germline values: CDR1 SGHRS, CDR2 YFSETQ. The CDR3 nucleotides are TGCGCCAGCAGCGGCAGGGGGTCGGGGGAGACCCAGTACTTC. Translation gives CASSGRGSGETQYF.

This sequence joins TRBV29-1 and TRBJ2-3, with TRBD1 identical over 8 bases. The CDR3 totals 14 residues. Germline-derived CDR1 and CDR2 are SQVTM and ANQGSEA. Losses at the gene ends were 7 bases for V and 0 bases for J; bases not matched to a gene: 6. CDR3 region: CSGDRGTSTDTQYF. In nucleotides, the CDR3 is TGCAGCGGAGACAGGGGTACTAGCACAGATACGCAGTATTTT.

The chain joins TRBV30 to TRBJ2-4, with TRBD1 matching over 7 bases. Germline loops: CDR1 GTSNPN, CDR2 SVGIG (reference sequence). V shed 5 bases, J shed 3 bases, and the junction held 13 bases outside the gene matches. The CDR3 spans 16 residues. The CDR3 protein is CAWGRTGTVGKNIQYF. CDR3 DNA: TGTGCCTGGGGCAGAACGGGGACAGTGGGCAAAAACATTCAGTACTTC.

The J gene is TRBJ1-1, the V gene TRBV15; 8 nucleotides match TRBD1. The CDR3 is 16 residues long. J gave up 5 bases and V 5 bases, and 13 bases lay outside the gene matches. The germline V gene encodes CDR1 LNHNV and CDR2 YYDKDF (reference sequence). The CDR3 nucleotides are TGTGCCACCAGCGGTGGGACCACTGGACAGGGTACTGAAGCTTTCTTT. Translating it yields CATSGGTTGQGTEAFF.

This sequence joins TRBV9 and TRBJ1-2; 9 nucleotides agree with TRBD1. Germline-derived CDR1 and CDR2 are SGDLS and YYNGEE. This CDR3 region has 15 residues. V lost 4 bases, J lost 4 bases, and 8 bases stayed unmatched. The CDR3 nucleotides read TGTGCCAGCAGCCCTAGACAGGGGGGTATCTATGGCTACACCTTC. It translates to CASSPRQGGIYGYTF.

J is TRBJ1-2 and V is TRBV5-1; TRBD1 matches at 8 bases. V shed 4 bases, J shed 1 base, and the junction held 6 bases outside the gene matches. There are 15 residues in the CDR3. The germline V gene encodes CDR1 SGHRS and CDR2 YFSETQ. The CDR3 is CASSPGQGFNYGYTF. In nucleotides, the CDR3 is TGCGCCAGCAGCCCAGGACAGGGCTTTAACTATGGCTACACCTTC.

The rearrangement links TRBV28 to TRBJ2-1, with 10 bases aligning to TRBD2. CDR3 size: 16 residues. The V gene end was trimmed by 2 bases and the J gene end by 6 bases; junction bases not matched to a gene: 7. Germline CDR1 reads MDHEN; CDR2 reads SYDVKM. CDR3 sequence: CASSLVSSGSRNEQFF. The CDR3 bases are TGTGCCAGCAGTTTAGTTTCTAGCGGGAGCCGCAATGAGCAGTTCTTC. Using reference TRBV28 and TRBJ2-1 for the parts outside the CDR3, the full variable domain is DVKVTQSSRYLVKRTGEKVFLECVQDMDHENMFWYRQDPGLGLRLIYFSYDVKMKEKGDIPEGYSVSREKKERFSLILESASTNQTSMYLCASSLVSSGSRNEQFFGPGTRLTVL.

The chain joins TRBV7-6 to TRBJ2-1; 13 positions match TRBD2. The CDR3 sequence is 14 residues long. The ends lost 1 base at V and 15 bases at J; junction bases unmatched: 6. Germline CDR1 and CDR2: SGHVS and FNYEAQ. In nucleotides, the CDR3 is TGTGCCAGCAGCTTAGGGGGGACTAGCGGGACTCCGTTCTTC. Amino acid sequence: CASSLGGTSGTPFF.

This chain joins TRBV5-4 and TRBJ2-5; maybe TRBD1 (6 bases). The CDR3 loop spans 14 amino acids. Per germline, CDR1 SGHNT and CDR2 YYREEE (reference sequence). Between the trimmed V and J ends, which lost 0 bases and 4 bases, there was a span of 10 bases. Here the CDR3 DNA reads TGTGCCAGCAGCTTGGATCAGGGGAGAGAGACCCAGTACTTC. This sequence encodes CASSLDQGRETQYF.

The V gene is TRBV5-6, the J gene TRBJ2-7; D is unresolved. CDR3 length equals 12 residues. Germline V gene lookup returns CDR1 SGHDT and CDR2 YYEEEE. Between the trimmed V and J ends, which lost 2 bases and 6 bases, there was a span of 9 bases. Here the CDR3 reads CASSFGLSEQYF. DNA for the CDR3: TGTGCCAGCAGCTTCGGGTTGTCCGAGCAGTACTTC.

The chain carries TRBV2 and TRBJ1-5, with a tentative D call TRBD1 (5 bases). The CDR3 is 14 residues long. Per germline, CDR1 SNHLY and CDR2 FYNNEI. The V gene lost 5 bases and the J gene lost 4 bases, with 12 bases spanning the gap. The CDR3 bases are TGTGCCAGCAGTTTAGGGGTAGGAAATCAGCCCCAGCATTTT. Protein product: CASSLGVGNQPQHF.

The chain couples TRBV7-9 to TRBJ2-5, with 11 bases aligning to TRBD2. Germline CDR1 reads SEHNR; CDR2 reads FQNEAQ (reference sequence). The trim removed 5 bases at V and 4 bases at J, leaving 15 bases unmatched. The length of the CDR3 is 18 residues. The CDR3 reads CASSTSRLSGGARETQYF. The CDR3 DNA reads TGTGCCAGCAGCACGTCCCGTCTTAGCGGGGGGGCCCGAGAGACCCAGTACTTC.

The chain combines TRBV5-1 with TRBJ1-4; 7 bases align to TRBD1. The CDR3 totals 14 residues. The ends lost 6 bases at V and 5 bases at J; junction bases unmatched: 7. Germline lookup yields CDR1 SGHRS and CDR2 YFSETQ. DNA for the CDR3: TGCGCCAGCACCTCGACAGGGATGAATGAAAAACTGTTTTTT. This translates into CASTSTGMNEKLFF.